Listed below are T cell receptor beta chains from one sample, sequenced in a study of T-cell reconstitution after alpha-beta-depleted transplantation in children. MiXCR was run by TCRdb on the PCR reads, yielding one entry per CDR3 protein. The profile shows about 200,000 distinct CDR3 sequences, around 5.9% of them singletons. The source was PBMCs, collected before TCRalphabeta/CD19-depleted stem cell transplant. All receptors come from a girl less than two years old with combined immunodeficiency, due to receive a stem cell transplant. The CDR3 runs from the conserved cysteine through the conserved F or W. A D gene is named only where the DNA matches it firmly. Clone sizes are given selectively: once, few, many, or a class where the clone is expanded.

size | D | J | V | DNA | CDR3
many | TRBD2 | TRBJ2-1 | TRBV5-1 | TGCGCCAGCAGCTTGGGACTGACTAGCGGGAGGGGTGAGCAGTTCTTC | CASSLGLTSGRGEQFF
many | - | TRBJ2-7 | TRBV28 | TGTGCCTCCTCACGCCGGGACACTTCCTACGAGCAGTACTTC | CASSRRDTSYEQYF
- | - | TRBJ2-7 | TRBV5-6 | TGTGCCAGCAGCTTGGAGACATTCTACGAGCAGTACTTC | CASSLETFYEQYF
- | - | TRBJ2-7 | TRBV7-9 | TGTGCCAGCAGCCCCCCAACTCTGCTGGGCCCCTACGAGCAGTACTTC | CASSPPTLLGPYEQYF
- | - | TRBJ2-5 | TRBV7-9 | TGTGCCAGCAGCTTATTAGGCGCCGACCAAGAGACCCAGTACTTC | CASSLLGADQETQYF
many | - | TRBJ2-1 | TRBV9 | TGTGCCAGCAGCGTAGGACAGCTCCCCTTATACAATGAGCAGTTCTTC | CASSVGQLPLYNEQFF
many | - | TRBJ2-7 | TRBV29-1 | TGCAGCGTTGAGGGTGGGGAAACCTACGAGCAGTACTTC | CSVEGGETYEQYF
few | - | TRBJ1-5 | TRBV4-2 | TGTGCCAGCAGCCAAGGGAAAGACCCCGACCTATATAGCAATCAGCCCCAGCATTTT | CASSQGKDPDLYSNQPQHF
many | - | TRBJ2-3 | TRBV7-9 | TGTGCCAGCAGCCCCCTATACGTGACAGATACGCAGTATTTT | CASSPLYVTDTQYF
few | - | TRBJ1-1 | TRBV7-6 | TGTGCCAGCAGCTTCCTAGGGGACTACACTGAAGCTTTCTTT | CASSFLGDYTEAFF
few | TRBD2 | TRBJ2-7 | TRBV28 | TGTGCCAGCAGTATATCAATCGTACTAGCGGGGGGATCCTACGAGCAGTACTTC | CASSISIVLAGGSYEQYF
many | - | TRBJ2-7 | TRBV12-3/TRBV12-4 | TGTGCCAGCAGTTGGGGAGGTCCCTACGAGCAGTACTTC | CASSWGGPYEQYF
many | - | TRBJ2-2 | TRBV12-3/TRBV12-4 | TGTGCCAGCAGTATGGGACTCCGCGCGAACACCGGGGAGCTGTTTTTT | CASSMGLRANTGELFF
many | - | TRBJ2-3 | TRBV5-1 | TGCGCCAGCAGCTTGGGGCCGGGTGATACGCAGTATTTT | CASSLGPGDTQYF
many | - | TRBJ2-7 | TRBV29-1 | TGCAGCGTTGAGGGTGGCATCAGCTCCTACGAGCAGTACTTC | CSVEGGISSYEQYF
many | - | TRBJ1-2 | TRBV20-1 | TGCAGTGCTAGAGTACCAGGCTACACCTTC | CSARVPGYTF
many | - | TRBJ2-3 | TRBV6-5 | TGTGCCAGCACCGACGGCGGGAATACGCAGTATTTT | CASTDGGNTQYF
- | TRBD2 | TRBJ2-7 | TRBV28 | TGTTGGGCAGGGGTTCCGCTAGCGGGAGACTACGAGCAGTACTTC | CWAGVPLAGDYEQYF
many | TRBD2 | TRBJ2-2 | TRBV29-1 | TGCAGCGCCAGGACTAGCGGAGGCACCGGGGAGCTGTTTTTT | CSARTSGGTGELFF
- | TRBD1 | TRBJ1-5 | TRBV20-1 | TGCAGTGCTCCGATACAGCTCGGGACAGGAGTCAATCAGCCCCAGCATTTT | CSAPIQLGTGVNQPQHF
many | - | TRBJ2-7 | TRBV6-5 | TGTGCCAGCAGTTACACCGACCTCGAGAGGACCTACGAGCAGTACTTC | CASSYTDLERTYEQYF
many | - | TRBJ1-2 | TRBV12-3/TRBV12-4 | TGTGCCAGCAGTTTCCCGACCTATGGCTACACCTTC | CASSFPTYGYTF
few | - | TRBJ2-7 | TRBV28 | TGTGCCAGCAGTTTAGAAGGACCGATCCTCCCCTACGAGCAGTACTTC | CASSLEGPILPYEQYF
- | TRBD2 | TRBJ2-5 | TRBV6-2/TRBV6-3 | TGTGCCAGCAGTTACCAGGGACTACCAAGTGAGACCCAGTACTTC | CASSYQGLPSETQYF
many | TRBD1 | TRBJ2-7 | TRBV20-1 | TGCAGTGCTAGAGTGGAGACAGGGTTTGCCTACGAGCAGTACTTC | CSARVETGFAYEQYF
many | - | TRBJ2-1 | TRBV7-3 | TGTGCCAGCAGCTTAGAGTACCCAGCCGGTGAGCAGTTCTTC | CASSLEYPAGEQFF
few | TRBD2 | TRBJ2-7 | TRBV20-1 | TGCAGTGCTCACAGAACGACTAGCGGGGCCATAAGCTCCTACGAGCAGTACTTC | CSAHRTTSGAISSYEQYF
- | TRBD2 | TRBJ2-1 | TRBV7-8 | TGTGCCAGCAGCTTAGAACTAGCGGGATCGTCTATGGGGGGTGAGCAGTTCTTC | CASSLELAGSSMGGEQFF
many | - | TRBJ2-3 | TRBV7-2 | TGTGCCAGCAGCCGTGCAGGGACAGATACGCAGTATTTT | CASSRAGTDTQYF
many | TRBD1 | TRBJ2-5 | TRBV7-2 | TGTGCCAGCAGCGCCTTGGGACAGGGGGGGAGTCAAGAGACCCAGTACTTC | CASSALGQGGSQETQYF
many | - | TRBJ1-1 | TRBV3-1 | TGTGCCAGCAGCATACAGGGAACTGAAGCTTTCTTT | CASSIQGTEAFF
many | TRBD1 | TRBJ1-1 | TRBV4-3 | TGCGCCAGCAGCCGCGGGACAGGGGACACTGAAGCTTTCTTT | CASSRGTGDTEAFF
many | - | TRBJ2-7 | TRBV4-3 | TGCGCCAGCAGCCAAGAACTAGCCCTGGGAGAGCAGTACTTC | CASSQELALGEQYF
many | - | TRBJ1-5 | TRBV4-3 | TGCGCCAGCAGCCAAGAGGTTGGTGGTTATCAGCCCCAGCATTTT | CASSQEVGGYQPQHF
many | - | TRBJ2-7 | TRBV10-3 | TGTGCCATCAGTGGAAGGACAGCGCCCTACGAGCAGTACTTC | CAISGRTAPYEQYF
many | TRBD1 | TRBJ2-5 | TRBV27 | TGTGCCAGCAGTTCTGCTTACGACAGGGAACAAGAGACCCAGTACTTC | CASSSAYDREQETQYF
few | TRBD1 | TRBJ2-1 | TRBV11-2 | TGTGCCAGCAGCTTTTTAGGGGGCAGCTCCTACAATGAGCAGTTCTTC | CASSFLGGSSYNEQFF
many | TRBD1 | TRBJ2-2 | TRBV24-1 | TGTGCCACCAGTGGTGACAGGGGGACCGGGGAGCTGTTTTTT | CATSGDRGTGELFF
- | - | TRBJ1-5 | TRBV12-3/TRBV12-4 | TGTGCCAGCAGCAGCTTCCCAGGGGGCAATCAGCCCCAGCATTTT | CASSSFPGGNQPQHF
many | - | TRBJ1-1 | TRBV5-1 | TGCGCCAGCAGCATTAGCCTAGGAACCAGCACTGAAGCTTTCTTT | CASSISLGTSTEAFF
- | TRBD2 | TRBJ2-7 | TRBV5-5 | TGTGCCAGCAGCCGCGGACTAGCGGGGGGGTTTAACGAGCAGTACTTC | CASSRGLAGGFNEQYF
many | - | TRBJ2-7 | TRBV5-1 | TGCGCCAGCAGCTTGGTGTCAGGGCGCGAGTCCTACGAGCAGTACTTC | CASSLVSGRESYEQYF
many | - | TRBJ2-6 | TRBV15 | TGTGCCACCAGCAGAGTTCCTACAGACCTCTTATCTGGGGCCAACGTCCTGACTTTC | CATSRVPTDLLSGANVLTF
- | - | TRBJ1-2 | TRBV15 | TGTGCCACCAGCCGTTTCGGGACATCAATAGGCTATGGCTACACCTTC | CATSRFGTSIGYGYTF
many | - | TRBJ2-3 | TRBV5-1 | TGCGCCAGCAGCCTACGGTTCACAGATACGCAGTATTTT | CASSLRFTDTQYF
many | - | TRBJ1-1 | TRBV29-1 | TGCAGCGTGGACACTGAAGCTTTCTTT | CSVDTEAFF
many | - | TRBJ1-5 | TRBV6-5 | TGTGCCAGCAGTTACGTGAGATCCCCTGGGGGCAATCAGCCCCAGCATTTT | CASSYVRSPGGNQPQHF
many | - | TRBJ2-5 | TRBV12-3/TRBV12-4 | TGTGCCAGCACCTTGGGCGGGGCGAAGACCCAGTACTTC | CASTLGGAKTQYF
many | TRBD1 | TRBJ1-1 | TRBV9 | TGTGCCAGCAGCGTTGGACAGGGGTCAGAAGCTTTCTTT | CASSVGQGSEAFF
many | - | TRBJ2-7 | TRBV29-1 | TGCAGCGCAGAACTAGAGCGATCCTACGAGCAGTACTTC | CSAELERSYEQYF
many | - | TRBJ2-3 | TRBV11-2 | TGTGCCAGCAGCTTAGCACTAGCTGCTAGCACAGATACGCAGTATTTT | CASSLALAASTDTQYF